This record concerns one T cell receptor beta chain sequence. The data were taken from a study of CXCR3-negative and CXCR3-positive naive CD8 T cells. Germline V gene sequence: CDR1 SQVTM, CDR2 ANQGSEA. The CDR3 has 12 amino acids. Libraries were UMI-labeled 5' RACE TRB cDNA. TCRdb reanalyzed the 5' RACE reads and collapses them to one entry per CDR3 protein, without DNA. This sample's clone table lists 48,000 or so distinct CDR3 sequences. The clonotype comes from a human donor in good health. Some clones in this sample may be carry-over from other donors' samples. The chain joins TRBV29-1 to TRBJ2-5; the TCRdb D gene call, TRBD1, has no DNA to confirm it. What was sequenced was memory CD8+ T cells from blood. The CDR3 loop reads CSVPRTEETQYF.